Following are 6 T cell receptor beta chains from one sample sequenced in a study of T cell repertoires in cytomegalovirus infection. TCRdb itself ran the reads through MiXCR, one entry per CDR3 protein. The profile shows fewer than 550,000 distinct CDR3 sequences, approximately 10% of them singletons. Sequenced material: PBMCs. Receptors originate from a human donor in good health (CMV status not recorded). Some clones in this sample may be carry-over from other donors' samples.

This clonotype showed up just a few times. The chain couples TRBV27 to TRBJ2-1; TRBD2 agrees at 14 bases. Trimming took 5 bases from V and 9 from J; bases not matched to a gene: 6. The CDR3 spans 15 residues. CDR1 and CDR2 from the germline V gene are MNHEY and SMNVEV (reference sequence). CDR3 protein: CASSPGTSGSSEQFF. In nucleotides, the CDR3 is TGTGCCAGCAGTCCAGGGACTAGCGGGAGCTCTGAGCAGTTCTTC.

This clonotype was counted between two and nine times. One end of the junction fails to match germline, which may point to a read error. The chain joins TRBV6-1 to TRBJ1-2; D not resolved. This CDR3 region has 11 residues. The germline CDR1 and CDR2 sequences are MNHNS and SASEGT. CDR3 nucleotide sequence: TGTGCCAGCAGAGAAGACTATGGCTACACCTTC. Amino acid sequence: CASREDYGYTF.

Many counts were recorded for this clonotype. The chain recombines TRBV7-9 with TRBJ2-1; no reliable D call. Germline lookup yields CDR1 SEHNR and CDR2 FQNEAQ (reference sequence). Trimming shortened V by 3 bases and J by 8 bases, and 14 bases separated the two germline ends. The CDR3 totals 14 residues. Here the CDR3 reads CASSFPPQKDEQFF. CDR3 nucleotide sequence: TGTGCCAGCAGCTTCCCCCCTCAAAAGGATGAGCAGTTCTTC.

This clonotype was counted between two and nine times. The V call is TRBV29-1, the J call TRBJ1-4; D gene unclear. V was cut by 4 bases and J by 8 bases, with 11 bases left in between. The CDR3 runs 12 residues. The germline gives CDR1 SQVTM, CDR2 ANQGSEA. The CDR3 protein is CSVVGKEEKLFF. DNA of the CDR3: TGCAGCGTTGTCGGGAAAGAGGAAAAACTGTTTTTT. Full variable domain (rest looked up from reference TRBV29-1 and TRBJ1-4): SAVISQKPSRDICQRGTSLTIQCQVDSQVTMMFWYRQQPGQSLTLIATANQGSEATYESGFVIDKFPISRPNLTFSTLTVSNMSPEDSSIYLCSVVGKEEKLFFGSGTQLSVL.

This clonotype was observed many times. J is TRBJ1-1 and V is TRBV7-9, with TRBD1 matching 8 bases. The germline V gene has CDR1 SEHNR and CDR2 FQNEAQ (reference sequence). V lost 5 bases and J lost 6; bases outside the gene matches: 5. This CDR3 is built from 13 residues. DNA for the CDR3: TGTGCCAGCAGCGTCGACAGGGGATCTGAAGCTTTCTTT. This sequence encodes CASSVDRGSEAFF.

This clonotype was seen more than once but under ten times. This chain connects TRBV29-1 to TRBJ1-2, with D unclear. Germline V lookup: CDR1 SQVTM, CDR2 ANQGSEA. The V end was cut by 1 base, the J end by 7 bases, with 13 bases between. This CDR3 is 13 amino acids long. This CDR3 is CSVEASVGSGYTF. The CDR3 DNA is TGCAGCGTTGAAGCCTCGGTTGGGAGTGGCTACACCTTC. Full variable domain (rest looked up from reference TRBV29-1 and TRBJ1-2): SAVISQKPSRDICQRGTSLTIQCQVDSQVTMMFWYRQQPGQSLTLIATANQGSEATYESGFVIDKFPISRPNLTFSTLTVSNMSPEDSSIYLCSVEASVGSGYTFGSGTRLTVV.